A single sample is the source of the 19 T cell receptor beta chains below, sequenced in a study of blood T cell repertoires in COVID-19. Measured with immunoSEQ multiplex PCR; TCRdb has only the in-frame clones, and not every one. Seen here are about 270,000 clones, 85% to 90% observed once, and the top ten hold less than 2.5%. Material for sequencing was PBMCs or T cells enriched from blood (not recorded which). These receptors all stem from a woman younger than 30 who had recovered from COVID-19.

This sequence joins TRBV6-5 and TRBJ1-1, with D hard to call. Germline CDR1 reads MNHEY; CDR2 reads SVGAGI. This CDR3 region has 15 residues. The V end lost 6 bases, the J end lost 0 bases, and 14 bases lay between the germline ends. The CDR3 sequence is CASRSGGYMNTEAFF. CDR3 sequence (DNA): TGTGCCAGCAGGTCGGGAGGATACATGAACACTGAAGCTTTCTTT.

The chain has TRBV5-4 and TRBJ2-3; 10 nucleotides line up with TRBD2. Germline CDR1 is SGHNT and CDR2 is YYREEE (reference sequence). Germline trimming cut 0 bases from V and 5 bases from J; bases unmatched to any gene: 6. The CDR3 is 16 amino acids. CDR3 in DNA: TGTGCCAGCAGCTTGGTGAGCGGGGGGGCCGGAGATACGCAGTATTTT. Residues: CASSLVSGGAGDTQYF. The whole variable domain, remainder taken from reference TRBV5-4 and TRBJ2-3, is ETGVTQSPTHLIKTRGQQVTLRCSSQSGHNTVSWYQQALGQGPQFIFQYYREEENGRGNFPPRFSGLQFPNYSSELNVNALELDDSALYLCASSLVSGGAGDTQYFGPGTRLTVL.

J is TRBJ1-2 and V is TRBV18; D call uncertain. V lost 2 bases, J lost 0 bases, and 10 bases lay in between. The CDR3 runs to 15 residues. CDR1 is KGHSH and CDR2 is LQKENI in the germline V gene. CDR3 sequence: CASSPEAETNYGYTF. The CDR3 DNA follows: TGTGCCAGCTCACCAGAGGCGGAGACTAACTATGGCTACACCTTC.

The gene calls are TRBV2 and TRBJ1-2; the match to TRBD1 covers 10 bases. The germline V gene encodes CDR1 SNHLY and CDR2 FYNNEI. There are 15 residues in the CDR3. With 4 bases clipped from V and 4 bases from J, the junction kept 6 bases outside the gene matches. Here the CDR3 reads CASSGDRGRSYGYTF. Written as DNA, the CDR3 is TGTGCCAGCAGTGGAGACAGGGGGCGGAGCTATGGCTACACCTTC.

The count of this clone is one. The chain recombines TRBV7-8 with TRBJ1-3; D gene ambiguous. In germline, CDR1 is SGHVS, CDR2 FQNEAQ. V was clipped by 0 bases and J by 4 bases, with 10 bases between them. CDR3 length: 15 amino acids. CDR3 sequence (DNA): TGTGCCAGCAGCTTAGCAACAGACGCAGGAAACACCATATATTTT. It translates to CASSLATDAGNTIYF.

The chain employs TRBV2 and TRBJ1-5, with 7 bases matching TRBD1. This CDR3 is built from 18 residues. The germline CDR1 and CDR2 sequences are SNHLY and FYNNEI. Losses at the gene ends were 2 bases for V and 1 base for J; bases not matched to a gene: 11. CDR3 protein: CASSEWGTESWSNQPQHF. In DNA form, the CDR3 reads TGTGCCAGCAGTGAATGGGGGACAGAATCTTGGAGCAATCAGCCCCAGCATTTT. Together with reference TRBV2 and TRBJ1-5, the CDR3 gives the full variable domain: EPEVTQTPSHQVTQMGQEVILRCVPISNHLYFYWYRQILGQKVEFLVSFYNNEISEKSEIFDDQFSVERPDGSNFTLKIRSTKLEDSAMYFCASSEWGTESWSNQPQHFGDGTRLSIL.

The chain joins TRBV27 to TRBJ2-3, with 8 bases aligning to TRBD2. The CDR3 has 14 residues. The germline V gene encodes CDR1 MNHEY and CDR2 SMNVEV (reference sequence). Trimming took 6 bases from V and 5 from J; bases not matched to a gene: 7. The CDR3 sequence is CASRTGGAGDTQYF. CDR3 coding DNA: TGTGCCAGCAGGACCGGGGGGGCCGGAGATACGCAGTATTTT.

The CDR3 protein is CASSIARGLYGYTF. The CDR3 nucleotides are TGTGCCAGTAGTATCGCCAGGGGGCTCTATGGCTACACCTTC. J is TRBJ1-2 and V is TRBV19; 8 nucleotides match TRBD1. The CDR3 runs 14 residues. Germline CDR1 is LNHDA and CDR2 is SQIVND (reference sequence). Losses at the gene ends were 3 bases for V and 4 bases for J; bases not matched to a gene: 4.

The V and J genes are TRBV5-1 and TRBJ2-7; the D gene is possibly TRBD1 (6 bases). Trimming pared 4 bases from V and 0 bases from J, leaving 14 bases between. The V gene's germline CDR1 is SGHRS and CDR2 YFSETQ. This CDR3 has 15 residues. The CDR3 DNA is TGCGCCAGCAGCCCGGGGACAACCTACTCCTACGAGCAGTACTTC. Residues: CASSPGTTYSYEQYF.

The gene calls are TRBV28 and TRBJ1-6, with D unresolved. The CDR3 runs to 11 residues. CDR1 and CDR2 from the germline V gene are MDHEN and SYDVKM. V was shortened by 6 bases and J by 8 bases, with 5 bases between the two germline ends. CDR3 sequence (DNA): TGTGCCAGCAGCCGGGATTCACCCCTCCACTTT. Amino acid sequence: CASSRDSPLHF.

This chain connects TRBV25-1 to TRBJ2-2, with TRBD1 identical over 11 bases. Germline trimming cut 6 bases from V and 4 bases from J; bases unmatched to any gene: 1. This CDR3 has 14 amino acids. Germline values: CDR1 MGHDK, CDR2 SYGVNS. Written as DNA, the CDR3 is TGTGCCAGCAGGGGACAGGGGGGCACCGGGGAGCTGTTTTTT. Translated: CASRGQGGTGELFF.

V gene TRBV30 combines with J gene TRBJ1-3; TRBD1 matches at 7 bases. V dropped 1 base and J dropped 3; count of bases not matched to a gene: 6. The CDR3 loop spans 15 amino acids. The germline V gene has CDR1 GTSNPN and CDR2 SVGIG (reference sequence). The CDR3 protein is CAWSARGGLGNTIYF. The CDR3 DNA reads TGTGCCTGGAGTGCCCGAGGGGGCCTTGGAAACACCATATATTTT.

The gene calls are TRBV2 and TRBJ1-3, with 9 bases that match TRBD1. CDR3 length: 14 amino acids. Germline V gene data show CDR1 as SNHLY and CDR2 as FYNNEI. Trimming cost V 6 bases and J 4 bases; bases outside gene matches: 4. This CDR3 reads CASRGQGSGNTIYF. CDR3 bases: TGTGCCAGCAGGGGACAGGGTTCGGGAAACACCATATATTTT.

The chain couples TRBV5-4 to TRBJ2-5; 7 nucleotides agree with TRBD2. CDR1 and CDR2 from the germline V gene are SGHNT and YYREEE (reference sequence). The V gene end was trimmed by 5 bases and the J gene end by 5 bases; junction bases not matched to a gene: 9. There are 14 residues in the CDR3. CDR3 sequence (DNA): TGTGCCAGCAGATCTAGCGGAGGGAAGGAGACCCAGTACTTC. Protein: CASRSSGGKETQYF.

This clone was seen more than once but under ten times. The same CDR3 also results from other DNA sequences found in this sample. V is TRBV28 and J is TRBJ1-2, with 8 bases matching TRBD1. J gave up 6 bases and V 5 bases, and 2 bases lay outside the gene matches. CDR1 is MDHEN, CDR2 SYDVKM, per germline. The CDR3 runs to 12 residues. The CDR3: CASSPGGNGYTF. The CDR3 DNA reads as TGTGCCAGCAGTCCAGGGGGCAATGGCTACACCTTC.

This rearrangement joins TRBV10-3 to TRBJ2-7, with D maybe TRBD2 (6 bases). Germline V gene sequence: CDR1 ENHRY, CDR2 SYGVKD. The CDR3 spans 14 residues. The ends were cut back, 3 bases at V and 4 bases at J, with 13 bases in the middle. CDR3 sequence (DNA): TGTGCCATCAGTGAAGGAGTCGGGAGATACGAGCAGTACTTC. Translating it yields CAISEGVGRYEQYF.

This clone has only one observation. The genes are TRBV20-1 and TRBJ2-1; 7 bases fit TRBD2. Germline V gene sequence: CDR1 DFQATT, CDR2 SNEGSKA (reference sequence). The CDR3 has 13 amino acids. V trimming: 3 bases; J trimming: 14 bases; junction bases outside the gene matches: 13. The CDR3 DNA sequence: TGCAGTGCTAGTGGGGGGGGGTCTCCCGGAGAGTTCTTC. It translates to CSASGGGSPGEFF.

The CDR3 loop is CASSHSSLAGVEEQYF. The DNA of the CDR3 is TGTGCCAGCAGCCACTCTAGCCTAGCGGGGGTTGAGGAGCAGTACTTC. J is TRBJ2-7 and V is TRBV4-2; TRBD2 aligns across 10 bases. This CDR3 contains 16 residues. CDR1 is LGHNA and CDR2 is YNFKEQ in the germline V gene. Trimming took 3 bases from V and 7 from J; bases not matched to a gene: 12.

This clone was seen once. CDR3 coding DNA: TGCAGCGCCGAAACGAGCGCCGGGAGCACTGAAGCTTTCTTT. This translates into CSAETSAGSTEAFF. This rearrangement joins TRBV29-1 to TRBJ1-1; D remains ambiguous. Between the trimmed V and J ends, which lost 7 bases and 4 bases, there was a span of 19 bases. Germline V gives CDR1 SQVTM, CDR2 ANQGSEA. The CDR3 contains 14 residues.